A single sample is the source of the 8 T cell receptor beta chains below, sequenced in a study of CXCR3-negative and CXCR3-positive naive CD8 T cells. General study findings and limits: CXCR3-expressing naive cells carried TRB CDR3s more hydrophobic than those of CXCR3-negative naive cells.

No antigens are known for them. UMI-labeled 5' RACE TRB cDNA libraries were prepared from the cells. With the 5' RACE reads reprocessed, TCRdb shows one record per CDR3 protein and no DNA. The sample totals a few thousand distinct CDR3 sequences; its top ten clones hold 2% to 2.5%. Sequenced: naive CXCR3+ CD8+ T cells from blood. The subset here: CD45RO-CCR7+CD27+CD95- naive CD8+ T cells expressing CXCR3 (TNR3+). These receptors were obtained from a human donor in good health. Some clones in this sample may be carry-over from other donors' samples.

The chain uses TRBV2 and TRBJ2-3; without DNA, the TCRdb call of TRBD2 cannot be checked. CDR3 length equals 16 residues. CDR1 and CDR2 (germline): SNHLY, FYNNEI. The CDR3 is CASSEAGLAGVNTQYF.

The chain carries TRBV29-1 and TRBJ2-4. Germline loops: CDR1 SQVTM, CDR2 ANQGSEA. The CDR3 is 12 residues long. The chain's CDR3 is CSVDTGNNIQYF.

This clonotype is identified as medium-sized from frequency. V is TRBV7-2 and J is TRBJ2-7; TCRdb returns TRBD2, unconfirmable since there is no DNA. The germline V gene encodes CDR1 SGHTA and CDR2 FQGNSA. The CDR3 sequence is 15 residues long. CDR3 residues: CASNLVGDLGYEQYF. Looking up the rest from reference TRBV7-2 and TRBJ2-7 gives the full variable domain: GAGVSQSPSNKVTEKGKDVELRCDPISGHTALYWYRQSLGQGLEFLIYFQGNSAPDKSGLPSDRFSAERTGGSVSTLTIQRTQQEDSAVYLCASNLVGDLGYEQYFGPGTRLTVT.

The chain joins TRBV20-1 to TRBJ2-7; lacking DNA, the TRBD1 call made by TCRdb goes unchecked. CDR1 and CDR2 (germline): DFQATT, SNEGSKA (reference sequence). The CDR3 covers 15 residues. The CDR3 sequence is CSARGQDLGLYEQYF.

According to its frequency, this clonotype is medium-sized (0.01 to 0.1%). CDR3 region: CASTDLIRQGITYEQYF. The V gene is TRBV5-1, the J gene TRBJ2-7; TCRdb designates TRBD1, a call that cannot be tested without DNA. Germline V lookup: CDR1 SGHRS, CDR2 YFSETQ. The CDR3 length is 17 residues.

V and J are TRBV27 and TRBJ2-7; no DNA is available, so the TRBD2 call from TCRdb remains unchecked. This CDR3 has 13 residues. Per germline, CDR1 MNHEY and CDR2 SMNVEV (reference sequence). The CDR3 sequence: CASSTGTYDEQYF.

This CDR3 reads CAISPAPGQGEETQYF. This sequence joins TRBV10-3 and TRBJ2-5; the D call of TRBD1 rests on TCRdb alone, since no DNA is present to check it. Germline V gives CDR1 ENHRY, CDR2 SYGVKD. The CDR3 has 16 residues.

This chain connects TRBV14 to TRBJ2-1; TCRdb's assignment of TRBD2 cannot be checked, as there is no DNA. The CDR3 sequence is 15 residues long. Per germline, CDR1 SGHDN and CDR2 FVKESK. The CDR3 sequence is CASSHRARSYNEQFF.